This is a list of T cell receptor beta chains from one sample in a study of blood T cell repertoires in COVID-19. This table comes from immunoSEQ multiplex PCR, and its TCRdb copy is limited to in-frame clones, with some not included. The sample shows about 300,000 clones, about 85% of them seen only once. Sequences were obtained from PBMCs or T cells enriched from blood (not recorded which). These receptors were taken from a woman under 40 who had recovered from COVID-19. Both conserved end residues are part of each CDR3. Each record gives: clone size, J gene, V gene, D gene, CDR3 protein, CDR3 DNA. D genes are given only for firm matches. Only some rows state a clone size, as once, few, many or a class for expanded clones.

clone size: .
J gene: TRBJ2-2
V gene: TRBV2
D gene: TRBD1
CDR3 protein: CASRDRGINGELFF
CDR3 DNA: TGTGCCAGCAGGGACAGGGGCATCAACGGGGAGCTGTTTTTT

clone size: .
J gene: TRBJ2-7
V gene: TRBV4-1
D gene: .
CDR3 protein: CASSQAGIYEQYF
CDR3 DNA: TGCGCCAGCAGCCAAGCGGGGATCTACGAGCAGTACTTC

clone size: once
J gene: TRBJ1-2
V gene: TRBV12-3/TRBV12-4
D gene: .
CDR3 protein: CASSSVRGYGYTF
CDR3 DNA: .

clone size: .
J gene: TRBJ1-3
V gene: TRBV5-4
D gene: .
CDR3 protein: CASSLPRSRDSGNTIYF
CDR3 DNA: TGTGCCAGCAGCTTACCTCGCTCCCGAGACTCTGGAAACACCATATATTTT

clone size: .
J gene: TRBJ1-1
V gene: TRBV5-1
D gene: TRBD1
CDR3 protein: CASSSTGFEAFF
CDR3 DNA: TGCGCCAGCAGCTCGACAGGGTTTGAAGCTTTCTTT

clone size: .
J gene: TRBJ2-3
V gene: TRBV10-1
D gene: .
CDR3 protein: CASSRLAEPTDTQYF
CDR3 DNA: TGCGCCAGCAGTCGATTAGCGGAACCCACAGATACGCAGTATTTT

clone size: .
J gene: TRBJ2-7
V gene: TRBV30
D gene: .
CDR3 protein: CAWRWGSHYSYEQYF
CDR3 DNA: TGTGCCTGGCGGTGGGGCAGCCACTACTCCTACGAGCAGTACTTC

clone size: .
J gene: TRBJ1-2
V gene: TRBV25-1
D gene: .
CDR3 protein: CASSELRSGGYTF
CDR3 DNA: TGTGCCAGCAGTGAATTACGCTCAGGTGGCTACACCTTC

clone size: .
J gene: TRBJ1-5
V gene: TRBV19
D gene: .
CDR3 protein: CASSTPGFGQGNQPQHF
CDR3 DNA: TGTGCCAGTAGTACCCCTGGTTTTGGGCAGGGCAATCAGCCCCAGCATTTT

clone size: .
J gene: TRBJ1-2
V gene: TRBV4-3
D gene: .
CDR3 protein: CASSQDSGPNYGYTF
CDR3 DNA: TGCGCCAGCAGCCAAGATAGCGGCCCTAACTATGGCTACACCTTC

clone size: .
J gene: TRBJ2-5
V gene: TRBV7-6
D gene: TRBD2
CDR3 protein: CASSLGASGGRETQYF
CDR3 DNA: TGTGCCAGCAGCTTAGGGGCTAGCGGGGGGAGAGAGACCCAGTACTTC

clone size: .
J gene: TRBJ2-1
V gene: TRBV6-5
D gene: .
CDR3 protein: CASSYSTDSSYNEQFF
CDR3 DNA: TGTGCCAGCAGTTACTCGACAGATAGCTCCTACAATGAGCAGTTCTTC

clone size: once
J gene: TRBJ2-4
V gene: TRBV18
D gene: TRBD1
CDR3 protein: CASSPGTGGAGKNIQYF
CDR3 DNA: TGTGCCAGCTCACCGGGGACAGGGGGCGCGGGCAAAAACATTCAGTACTTC

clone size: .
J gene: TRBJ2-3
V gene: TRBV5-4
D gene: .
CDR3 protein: CASRPGRSSTDTQYF
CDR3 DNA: TGTGCCAGCAGGCCAGGGAGGTCTAGCACAGATACGCAGTATTTT

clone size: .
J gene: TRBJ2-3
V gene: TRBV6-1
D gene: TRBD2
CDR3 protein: CASSVSSGGRGDTQYF
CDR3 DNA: TGTGCCAGCAGTGTGTCTAGCGGGGGTCGGGGGGATACGCAGTATTTT

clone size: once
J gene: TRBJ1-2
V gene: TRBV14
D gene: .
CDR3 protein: CASSPQGPGGYTF
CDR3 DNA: TGTGCCAGCAGCCCCCAAGGACCAGGCGGGTACACCTTC

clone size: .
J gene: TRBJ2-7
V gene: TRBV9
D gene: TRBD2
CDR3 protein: CASSVVLAGIGEQYF
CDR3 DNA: TGTGCCAGCAGCGTAGTCCTAGCGGGAATCGGTGAGCAGTACTTC

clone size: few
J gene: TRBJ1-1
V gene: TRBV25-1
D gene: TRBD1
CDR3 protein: CASLDRGSIGTEAFF
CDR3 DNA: TGTGCCAGCTTGGACAGGGGGTCCATCGGCACTGAAGCTTTCTTT

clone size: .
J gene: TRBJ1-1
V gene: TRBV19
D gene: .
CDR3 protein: CASSWLMNTEAFF
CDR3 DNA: TGTGCCAGTAGTTGGCTCATGAACACTGAAGCTTTCTTT

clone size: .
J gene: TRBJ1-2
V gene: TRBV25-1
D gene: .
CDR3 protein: CASSAGDAYGYTF
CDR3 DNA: TGTGCCAGCAGTGCCGGGGATGCCTATGGCTACACCTTC

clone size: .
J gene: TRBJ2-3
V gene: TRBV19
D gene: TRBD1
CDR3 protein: CASSTYRGSSTDTQYF
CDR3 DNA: TGTGCCAGTAGTACCTACAGGGGTTCGAGCACAGATACGCAGTATTTT

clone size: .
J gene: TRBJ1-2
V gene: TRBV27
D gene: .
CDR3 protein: CASTRGALYGYTF
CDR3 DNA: TGTGCCAGCACCCGGGGGGCCCTATATGGCTACACCTTC

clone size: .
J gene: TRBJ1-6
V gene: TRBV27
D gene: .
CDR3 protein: CASSLAGEYSPLHF
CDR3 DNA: TGTGCCAGCAGTTTAGCGGGGGAATACTCACCCCTCCACTTT

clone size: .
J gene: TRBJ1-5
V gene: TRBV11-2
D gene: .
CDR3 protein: CASSLGGPQHF
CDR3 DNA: TGTGCCAGCAGCTTAGGCGGGCCCCAGCATTTT

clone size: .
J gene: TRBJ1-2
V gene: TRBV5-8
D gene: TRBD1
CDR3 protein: CASSRDRSKYGYTF
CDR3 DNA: TGTGCCAGCAGCCGGGACAGGTCTAAGTATGGCTACACCTTC

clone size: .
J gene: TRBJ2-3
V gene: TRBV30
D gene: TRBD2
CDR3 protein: CAWGASGANTDTQYF
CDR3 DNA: TGTGCCTGGGGGGCAAGCGGGGCGAACACAGATACGCAGTATTTT

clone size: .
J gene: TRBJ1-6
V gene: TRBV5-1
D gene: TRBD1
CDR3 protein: CASSLNDRDRVYSPLHF
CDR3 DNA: TGCGCCAGCAGCTTGAATGACCGGGACAGGGTTTATTCACCCCTCCACTTT

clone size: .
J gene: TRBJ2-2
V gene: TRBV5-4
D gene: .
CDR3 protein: CASSLSGTLAGELFF
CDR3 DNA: TGTGCCAGCAGCTTATCGGGTACTCTGGCCGGGGAGCTGTTTTTT

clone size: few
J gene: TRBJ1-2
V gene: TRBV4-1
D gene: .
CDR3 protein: CASSQLGLATRDGYTF
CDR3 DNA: TGCGCCAGCAGCCAACTGGGACTCGCCACAAGGGATGGCTACACCTTC

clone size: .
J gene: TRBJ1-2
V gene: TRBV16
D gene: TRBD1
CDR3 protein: CASSQSGTDRIYGYTF
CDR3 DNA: TGTGCCAGCAGCCAATCGGGGACAGATAGGATCTATGGCTACACCTTC

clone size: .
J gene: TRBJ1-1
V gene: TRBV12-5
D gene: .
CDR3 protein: CASGWGQKPNTEAFF
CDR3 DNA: TGTGCTAGTGGCTGGGGACAAAAGCCGAACACTGAAGCTTTCTTT

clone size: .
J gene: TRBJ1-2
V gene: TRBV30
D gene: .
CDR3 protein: CAWTPTRRAGELGYTF
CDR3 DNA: TGTGCCTGGACCCCAACCCGAAGGGCAGGGGAGCTTGGCTACACCTTC

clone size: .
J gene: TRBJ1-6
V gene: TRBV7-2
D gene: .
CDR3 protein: CASTPPRPGAPLHF
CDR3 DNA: TGTGCCAGCACCCCCCCCCGGCCCGGGGCACCCCTCCACTTT

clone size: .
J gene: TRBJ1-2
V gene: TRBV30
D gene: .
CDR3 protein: CAWSVVEEGRYTF
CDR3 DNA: TGTGCCTGGAGTGTGGTGGAGGAGGGACGCTACACCTTC

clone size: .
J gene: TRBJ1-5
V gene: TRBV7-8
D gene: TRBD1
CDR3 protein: CASSSRQGPLSDQPQHF
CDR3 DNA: TGTGCCAGCAGCTCCCGACAGGGGCCACTCAGCGATCAGCCCCAGCATTTT

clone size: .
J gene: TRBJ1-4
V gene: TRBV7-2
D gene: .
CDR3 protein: CASSLPWLNEKLFF
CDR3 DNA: TGTGCCAGCAGCTTACCGTGGCTTAATGAAAAACTGTTTTTT

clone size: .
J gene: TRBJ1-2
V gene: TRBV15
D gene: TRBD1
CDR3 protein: CATSLLGQEGAYGYTF
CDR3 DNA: TGTGCCACCAGCCTCCTTGGCCAGGAGGGGGCCTATGGCTACACCTTC

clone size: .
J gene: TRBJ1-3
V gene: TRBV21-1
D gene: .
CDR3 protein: CASSKKGFSGNTIYF
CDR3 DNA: TGTGCCAGCAGCAAGAAGGGGTTCTCTGGAAACACCATATATTTT

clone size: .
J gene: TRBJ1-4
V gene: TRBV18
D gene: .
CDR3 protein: CASSPAGRREDATNEKLFF
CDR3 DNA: TGTGCCAGCTCACCAGCCGGACGGAGGGAGGACGCAACTAATGAAAAACTGTTTTTT

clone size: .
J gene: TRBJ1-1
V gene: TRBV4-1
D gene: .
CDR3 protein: CASSPEGGWNTEAFF
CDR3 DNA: TGCGCCAGCAGCCCCGAGGGTGGGTGGAACACTGAAGCTTTCTTT

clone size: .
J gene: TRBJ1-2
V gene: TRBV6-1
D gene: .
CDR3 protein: CASSESGGYGYTF
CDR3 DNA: TGTGCCAGCAGTGAGTCGGGTGGGTATGGCTACACCTTC

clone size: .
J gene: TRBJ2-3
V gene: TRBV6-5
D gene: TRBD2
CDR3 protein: CASRLAGAPVGTQYF
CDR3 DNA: TGTGCCAGCAGGCTAGCGGGGGCGCCAGTCGGTACGCAGTATTTT

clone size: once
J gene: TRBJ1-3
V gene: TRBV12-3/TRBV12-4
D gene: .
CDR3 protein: CASDQGGNTIYF
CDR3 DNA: TGTGCCAGCGACCAGGGGGGAAACACCATATATTTT

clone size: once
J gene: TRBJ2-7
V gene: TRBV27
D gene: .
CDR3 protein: CASSSTKYEQYF
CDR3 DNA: TGTGCCAGCAGTTCCACTAAGTACGAGCAGTACTTC

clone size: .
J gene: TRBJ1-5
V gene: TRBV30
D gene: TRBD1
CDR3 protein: CAWSSGTAFNQPQHF
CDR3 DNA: TGTGCCTGGAGTTCCGGGACAGCCTTCAATCAGCCCCAGCATTTT

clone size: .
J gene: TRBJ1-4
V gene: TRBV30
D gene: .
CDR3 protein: CAWSRAGAWGEKLFF
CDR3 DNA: TGTGCCTGGAGCCGGGCGGGGGCTTGGGGTGAAAAACTGTTTTTT

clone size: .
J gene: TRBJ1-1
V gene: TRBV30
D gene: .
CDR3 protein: CAWSRGKQTANTEAFF
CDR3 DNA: TGTGCCTGGAGCCGTGGGAAACAGACAGCAAACACTGAAGCTTTCTTT

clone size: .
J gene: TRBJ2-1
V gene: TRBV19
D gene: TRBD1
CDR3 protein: CASEQGVGVEQFF
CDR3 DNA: TGTGCCAGCGAACAGGGGGTAGGAGTTGAGCAGTTCTTC

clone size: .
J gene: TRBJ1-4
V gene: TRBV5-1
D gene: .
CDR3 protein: CASSLLGDEKLFF
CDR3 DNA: TGCGCCAGCAGCTTGCTAGGGGATGAAAAACTGTTTTTT

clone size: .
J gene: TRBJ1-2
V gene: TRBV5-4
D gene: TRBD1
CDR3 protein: CASIRDRDYGYTF
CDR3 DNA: TGTGCCAGCATCCGGGACAGGGACTATGGCTACACCTTC

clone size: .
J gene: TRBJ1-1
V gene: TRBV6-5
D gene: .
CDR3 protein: CASTKESSNTEAFF
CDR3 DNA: TGTGCCAGCACTAAAGAGAGTTCGAACACTGAAGCTTTCTTT

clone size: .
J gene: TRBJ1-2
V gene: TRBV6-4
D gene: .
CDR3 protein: CASRSDTANYGYTF
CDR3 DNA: TGTGCCAGCAGGTCGGACACTGCTAACTATGGCTACACCTTC

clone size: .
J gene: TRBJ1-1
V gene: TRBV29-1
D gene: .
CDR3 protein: CSVERSDTEAFF
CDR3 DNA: TGCAGCGTTGAGCGGTCCGACACTGAAGCTTTCTTT

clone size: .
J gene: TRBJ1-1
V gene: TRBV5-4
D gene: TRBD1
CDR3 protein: CASSASRLGTQGDTEAFF
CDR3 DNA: TGTGCCAGCAGCGCCTCCCGGCTTGGGACCCAGGGGGACACTGAAGCTTTCTTT

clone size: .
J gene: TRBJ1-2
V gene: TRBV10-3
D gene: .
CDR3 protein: CAISDVGGLGYTF
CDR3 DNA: TGTGCCATCAGTGATGTAGGGGGTCTTGGCTACACCTTC